Below are 28 T cell receptor beta chains sequenced from a single sample in a study of blood T cells in healthy people across ages. Combining a sample-barcoded 5' primer with a J-beta primer mix, a second PCR ran for about 7 to 11 cycles. TCRdb recomputed calls from the 5' RACE reads with MiXCR, one row per CDR3 protein. The sample lists about 670,000 distinct CDR3 sequences; approximately 40% were seen once. The source material was blood. The receptors come from an older man in good health.

This clonotype was found many times. The J gene is TRBJ2-5, the V gene TRBV28, with 8 bases aligning to TRBD2. The J segment lost 5 bases and the V segment lost 8 bases, leaving 4 bases of the junction unmatched. Germline V gene sequence: CDR1 MDHEN, CDR2 SYDVKM. The CDR3 extends over 12 amino acids. The CDR3 protein is CASHPGGETQYF. The CDR3 nucleotides are TGTGCCAGCCATCCGGGGGGGGAGACCCAGTACTTC.

CDR3 DNA: TGCAGTGCAAGTAGCGGACGGGAGACCCAGTACTTC. This encodes CSASSGRETQYF. The genes are TRBV20-1 and TRBJ2-5; D is possibly TRBD2 (6 bases). The CDR3 length is 12 residues. Germline V gives CDR1 DFQATT, CDR2 SNEGSKA (reference sequence). The germline V and J ends were trimmed by 6 bases and 5 bases, with 13 bases remaining between them.

This clonotype has just a few counts. The rearrangement links TRBV9 to TRBJ2-1, with TRBD2 identical over 10 bases. Per germline, CDR1 SGDLS and CDR2 YYNGEE. J was trimmed by 3 bases and V by 0 bases; bases with no gene match: 6. CDR3 length equals 17 residues. The CDR3 is CASSVVSGRNSYNEQFF. CDR3 nucleotide sequence: TGTGCCAGCAGCGTAGTTAGCGGGAGGAATAGCTACAATGAGCAGTTCTTC.

This chain joins TRBV5-5 and TRBJ2-7; D is ambiguous. CDR3 length: 13 residues. The V gene's germline CDR1 is SGHKS and CDR2 YYEKEE (reference sequence). Trimming removed 4 bases at V and 1 base at J, with 9 bases between. CDR3 residues: CASSDNWSYEQYF. The CDR3 coding sequence is TGTGCCAGCAGCGACAATTGGTCCTACGAGCAGTACTTC.

The chain couples TRBV15 to TRBJ2-1; no reliable D call. The ends were cut back, 8 bases at V and 1 base at J, with 12 bases in the middle. This CDR3 comprises 14 residues. The germline gives CDR1 LNHNV, CDR2 YYDKDF (reference sequence). CDR3: CATLESRSYNEQFF. The CDR3 DNA follows: TGTGCCACCTTAGAGAGTAGGTCCTACAATGAGCAGTTCTTC.

This clonotype occurred a few times. This rearrangement joins TRBV20-1 to TRBJ2-3; 9 positions agree with TRBD1. CDR3 length: 12 amino acids. The germline V gene encodes CDR1 DFQATT and CDR2 SNEGSKA (reference sequence). The V gene end was trimmed by 5 bases and the J gene end by 9 bases; junction bases not matched to a gene: 6. CDR3: CSADRDRETQYF. DNA for the CDR3: TGCAGTGCTGATCGGGACAGGGAGACGCAGTATTTT.

This rearrangement joins TRBV7-3 to TRBJ2-7, with a tentative D call TRBD2 (6 bases). The DNA matches TRBJ2-5 better at its end, which makes the J call doubtful. Per germline, CDR1 SGHTA and CDR2 FQGTGA. The CDR3 extends over 15 amino acids. In nucleotides, the CDR3 is TGTGCCAGCAGCCCAGGAGGGGAGTCGGGAGAGACCCAGTACTTC. This sequence encodes CASSPGGESGETQYF.

This clonotype was detected once. The chain carries TRBV21-1 and TRBJ2-7; the DNA was not compared with TRBD1, the D call given in the table. TRBV21-1 constitutes a pseudogene. This CDR3 has 18 amino acids. CDR3 bases: TGTGCCAGCAGCAAACAGAATGCAGGGGGACAGAGGTCCTACGAGCAGTACTTC. It translates to CASSKQNAGGQRSYEQYF.

The chain recombines TRBV4-2 with TRBJ1-4; no clear D. From germline, CDR1 is LGHNA and CDR2 YNFKEQ. The CDR3 loop spans 16 amino acids. V gave up 0 bases and J gave up 6 bases, with 14 bases separating them. The CDR3 is CASSQEERTTYEKLFF. The CDR3 DNA is TGTGCCAGCAGCCAAGAAGAGCGGACGACTTATGAAAAACTGTTTTTT.

This clonotype was counted many times. This rearrangement joins TRBV10-3 to TRBJ2-7; 11 bases are a match to TRBD1. Germline V gene lookup returns CDR1 ENHRY and CDR2 SYGVKD. The V segment lost 10 bases and the J segment 3 bases; nucleotides outside the gene matches: 11. This CDR3 has 15 residues. CDR3 amino acids: CATESPGTGGYEQYF. CDR3 bases: TGTGCCACCGAGAGTCCCGGGACAGGGGGCTACGAGCAGTACTTC.

The chain carries TRBV6-2 or TRBV6-3 and TRBJ2-2, with 8 bases matching TRBD2. V shed 4 bases, J shed 7 bases, and the junction held 5 bases outside the gene matches. This CDR3 region has 14 residues. CDR1 MNHEY and CDR2 SVGEGT come from the germline V gene. The CDR3 loop reads CASSSRLANGELFF. The CDR3 DNA reads as TGTGCCAGCAGTTCCCGACTAGCGAACGGGGAGCTGTTTTTT.

Note on this clonotype: An end of the junction differs from the germline gene, which may be a read error. This chain links TRBV7-3 with TRBJ2-3; D not certain. Germline V gene lookup returns CDR1 SGHTA and CDR2 FQGTGA. The CDR3 is made up of 13 amino acids. CDR3 in amino acids: CASSPSHAETQYF. The CDR3 bases are TGTGCCAGCAGCCCCTCTCACGCAGAGACGCAGTATTTT. Based on the CDR3 plus reference TRBV7-3 and TRBJ2-3, the full variable domain is GAGVSQTPSNKVTEKGKYVELRCDPISGHTALYWYRQSLGQGPEFLIYFQGTGAADDSGLPNDRFFAVRPEGSVSTLKIQRTERGDSAVYLCASSPSHAETQYFGPGTRLTVL.

The rearrangement links TRBV3-1 to TRBJ2-6; D ambiguous. CDR1 and CDR2 from the germline V gene are LGHDT and YNNKEL (reference sequence). Trimming pared 2 bases from V and 1 base from J, leaving 9 bases between. This CDR3 comprises 16 residues. CDR3 sequence (DNA): TGTGCCAGCAGCCAACGTGTAGGATCTGGGGCCAACGTCCTGACTTTC. Translated: CASSQRVGSGANVLTF.

In the case of this clonotype: A much bigger clone sits one base away, suggesting this may be a read error. V gene TRBV4-1 combines with J gene TRBJ2-1, with 7 bases fitting TRBD2. The CDR3 length is 16 residues. Germline V gene sequence: CDR1 MGHRA, CDR2 YSYEKL. The CDR3 coding sequence is TGCGCCAGCAACCAAGATGCCGGGAGGTCCTACAATGAGCAGTTCTTC. Its protein is CASNQDAGRSYNEQFF.

This clonotype was counted many times. The CDR3 region has the DNA TGTGCCAGCAGCTTGGGAAGTGACAATGAGCAGTTCTTC. This codes for CASSLGSDNEQFF. The chain links TRBV5-5 to TRBJ2-1; D ambiguous. Germline V CDR1 and CDR2: SGHKS, YYEKEE (reference sequence). This CDR3 is built from 13 residues. Trimming removed 0 bases from V and 5 bases from J, with 6 bases in between.

The V call is TRBV12-5, the J call TRBJ2-3; D might be TRBD1 (6 bases). Trimming removed 6 bases from V and 5 bases from J, with 12 bases in between. The CDR3 is 13 amino acids. Germline values: CDR1 LGHNT, CDR2 FRNRAP. The chain's CDR3 is CASGTGPQDTQYF. The CDR3 DNA follows: TGTGCTAGTGGAACAGGGCCCCAAGATACGCAGTATTTT.

This CDR3 reads CASSFIKADQGNEQFF. The CDR3 region has the DNA TGTGCCAGCAGTTTCATTAAGGCCGACCAGGGCAATGAGCAGTTCTTC. The chain carries TRBV12-3 or TRBV12-4 and TRBJ2-1, with D perhaps matching TRBD1 (5 bases). Trimming cost V 3 bases and J 6 bases, with 18 bases left between them. The CDR3 is 16 amino acids.

This clonotype was recorded at least ten times. The chain uses TRBV4-3 and TRBJ2-3; D may be TRBD2 (6 bases). The CDR3 is 16 amino acids. Germline V gene data show CDR1 as LGHNA and CDR2 as YSLEER. Trimming shortened V by 0 bases and J by 1 base, and 11 bases separated the two germline ends. The CDR3 reads CASSQDEGTRTDTQYF. CDR3 DNA sequence: TGCGCCAGCAGCCAAGACGAGGGGACTCGCACAGATACGCAGTATTTT.

The V and J genes are TRBV7-2 and TRBJ2-7, with D perhaps TRBD1 or TRBD2 (7 bases each). This CDR3 is 14 amino acids long. Germline lookup yields CDR1 SGHTA and CDR2 FQGNSA. Trimming shortened V by 3 bases and J by 3 bases, and 12 bases separated the two germline ends. CDR3 sequence reads: CASSFQGGVYEQYF. CDR3 bases: TGTGCCAGCAGCTTTCAGGGGGGGGTCTACGAGCAGTACTTC.

Note on this clonotype: This may stem from a read error, because a much larger clone lies one nucleotide away. The V call is TRBV29-1, the J call TRBJ2-5; D is uncertain. In germline, CDR1 is SQVTM, CDR2 ANQGSEA. This CDR3 is 13 amino acids long. The V and J ends lost 0 bases and 2 bases respectively, with 7 bases between them. The DNA for the CDR3 is TGCAGCGTTGAAGACCAGAGACAAGAGACCCAGTACTTC. Translated: CSVEDQRQETQYF.

This clonotype was seen repeatedly, ten times or more. The chain is built from TRBV20-1 and TRBJ2-7; 8 nucleotides agree with TRBD2. The CDR3 spans 16 residues. Unmatched junction bases numbered 9, after V lost 2 bases and J lost 0 bases. Germline lookup yields CDR1 DFQATT and CDR2 SNEGSKA (reference sequence). The CDR3 nucleotides are TGCAGTGCTAGACAAACAGGCGGGAGGTTCTCCTACGAGCAGTACTTC. Translated, it gives CSARQTGGRFSYEQYF.

The chain joins TRBV6-1 to TRBJ1-4; D possibly corresponds to TRBD1 (5 bases). Germline V CDR1 and CDR2: MNHNS, SASEGT. Trimming removed 5 bases at V and 4 bases at J, with 11 bases between. This CDR3 is built from 14 residues. Here the CDR3 reads CASSRQQDNEKLFF. For the CDR3, the DNA is TGTGCCAGCAGTCGTCAACAGGATAATGAAAAACTGTTTTTT.

The chain links TRBV2 to TRBJ1-2; no clear D gene. CDR1 is SNHLY and CDR2 is FYNNEI in the germline V gene. The CDR3 contains 13 residues. V lost 5 bases, J lost 8 bases, and 15 bases lay in between. This CDR3 reads CASSPPGSCGYTF. In DNA, the CDR3 is TGTGCCAGCAGTCCGCCGGGGTCGTGCGGCTACACCTTC.

This chain joins TRBV6-5 and TRBJ2-1; 10 positions match TRBD1. The CDR3 has 14 amino acids. Germline CDR1 is MNHEY and CDR2 is SVGAGI. V was clipped by 3 bases and J by 6 bases; unmatched bases: 2. The CDR3 reads CASSYRTGGNEQFF. The CDR3 nucleotides read TGTGCCAGCAGTTATAGGACAGGGGGCAATGAGCAGTTCTTC.

The sample holds a few counts of this clonotype. V is TRBV6-1 and J is TRBJ2-2; no clear D. Germline V gene sequence: CDR1 MNHNS, CDR2 SASEGT. The V end lost 2 bases, the J end lost 3 bases, and 4 bases lay between the germline ends. The CDR3 contains 13 residues. The CDR3 DNA sequence: TGTGCCAGCAGTGAATTTTACACCGGGGAGCTGTTTTTT. As protein: CASSEFYTGELFF.

This clonotype was observed a handful of times. V usage is TRBV4-1 and J usage is TRBJ2-1; 9 bases align to TRBD1. Trimming cost V 0 bases and J 6 bases; bases outside gene matches: 12. In germline, CDR1 is MGHRA, CDR2 YSYEKL. The CDR3 length is 18 residues. In nucleotides, the CDR3 is TGCGCCAGCAGCCAAGATTTTAAGGGCGGGGACAGGGTCAATGAGCAGTTCTTC. This encodes CASSQDFKGGDRVNEQFF.

The CDR3 sequence: CASSMTGTGNSYEQYF. The DNA for the CDR3 is TGTGCCAGCAGCATGACCGGGACAGGGAATTCCTACGAGCAGTACTTC. V and J are TRBV11-3 and TRBJ2-7; 9 positions match TRBD1. V lost 5 bases, J lost 1 base, and 9 bases stayed unmatched. CDR1 SGHNT and CDR2 YENEEA come from the germline V gene. CDR3 length: 16 residues.

The gene calls are TRBV7-9 and TRBJ2-7, with 7 bases lining up with TRBD2. The CDR3 extends over 14 amino acids. V shed 7 bases, J shed 0 bases, and the junction held 6 bases outside the gene matches. Germline lookup yields CDR1 SEHNR and CDR2 FQNEAQ (reference sequence). DNA of the CDR3: TGTGCCAGCACCACGGGGGGAAGCTCCTACGAGCAGTACTTC. This encodes CASTTGGSSYEQYF.